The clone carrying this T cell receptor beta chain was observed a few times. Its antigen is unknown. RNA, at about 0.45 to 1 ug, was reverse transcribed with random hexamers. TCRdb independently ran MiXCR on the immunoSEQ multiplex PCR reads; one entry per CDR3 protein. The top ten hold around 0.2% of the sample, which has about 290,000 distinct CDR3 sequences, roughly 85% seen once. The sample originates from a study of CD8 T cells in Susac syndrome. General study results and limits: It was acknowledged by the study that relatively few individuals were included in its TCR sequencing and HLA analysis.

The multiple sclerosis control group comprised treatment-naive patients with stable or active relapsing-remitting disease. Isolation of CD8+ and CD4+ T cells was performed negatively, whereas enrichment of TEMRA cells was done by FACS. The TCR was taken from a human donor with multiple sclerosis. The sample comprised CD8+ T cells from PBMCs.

The CDR3 here is CASSPMNRGYEQYF. The CDR3 DNA follows: TGTGCCAGCAGCCCTATGAACAGGGGCTACGAGCAGTACTTC. The chain employs TRBV11-2 and TRBJ2-7, with 7 bases fitting TRBD1. CDR1 is SGHAT, CDR2 FQNNGV, per germline. Trimming took 5 bases from V and 3 from J; bases not matched to a gene: 7. This CDR3 region has 14 residues.